This T cell receptor beta chain was profiled in a study of blood T cells in healthy people across ages. Through a sample-barcoded 5' primer and a J-beta primer mix, a second PCR was run for about 6 to 11 cycles. TCRdb re-derived calls from the 5' RACE reads in MiXCR, one entry per CDR3 protein. The sample comprises roughly 1 million distinct CDR3 sequences, under 30% of which are singletons, and approximately 0.71% rests with the top ten. V lost 0 bases to trimming and J lost 6 bases, with 11 bases between them. The CDR3 length is 14 residues. Germline values: CDR1 MNHEY, CDR2 SMNVEV (reference sequence). This same sample was also taken into another study, of T cells of mothers and their children.

Material for sequencing was blood. The sequence derives from a girl aged 2-15 years in good health. The chain links TRBV27 to TRBJ1-2; a possible D gene is TRBD1 (5 bases). CDR3 nucleotides: TGTGCCAGCAGTTTATCTCCCGGGGGGGATGGCTACACCTTC. Translating gives CASSLSPGGDGYTF.